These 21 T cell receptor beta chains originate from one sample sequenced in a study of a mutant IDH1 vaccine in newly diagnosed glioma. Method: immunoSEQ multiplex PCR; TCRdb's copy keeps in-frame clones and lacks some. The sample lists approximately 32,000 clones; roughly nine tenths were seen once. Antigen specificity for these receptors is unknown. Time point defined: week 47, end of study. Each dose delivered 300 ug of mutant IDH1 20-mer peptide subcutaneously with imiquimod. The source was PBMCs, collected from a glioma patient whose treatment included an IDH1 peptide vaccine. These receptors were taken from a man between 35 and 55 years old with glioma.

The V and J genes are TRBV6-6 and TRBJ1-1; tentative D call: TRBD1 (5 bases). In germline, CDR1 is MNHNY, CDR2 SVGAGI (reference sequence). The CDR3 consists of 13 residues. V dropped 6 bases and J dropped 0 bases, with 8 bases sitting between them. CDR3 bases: TGTGCCAGCAGATCACAGGTGAACACTGAAGCTTTCTTT. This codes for CASRSQVNTEAFF.

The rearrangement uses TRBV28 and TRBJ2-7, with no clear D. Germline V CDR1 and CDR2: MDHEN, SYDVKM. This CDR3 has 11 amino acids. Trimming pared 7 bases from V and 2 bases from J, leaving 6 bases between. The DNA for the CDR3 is TGTGCCAGCACAACCGCCTACGAGCAGTACTTC. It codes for CASTTAYEQYF.

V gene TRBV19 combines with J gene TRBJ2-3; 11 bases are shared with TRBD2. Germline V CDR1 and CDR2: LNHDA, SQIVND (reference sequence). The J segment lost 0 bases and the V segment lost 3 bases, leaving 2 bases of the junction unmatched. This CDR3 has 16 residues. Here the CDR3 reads CASSILAGGSTDTQYF. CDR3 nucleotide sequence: TGTGCCAGTAGTATCCTAGCGGGGGGAAGCACAGATACGCAGTATTTT. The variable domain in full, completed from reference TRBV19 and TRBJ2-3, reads DGGITQSPKYLFRKEGQNVTLSCEQNLNHDAMYWYRQDPGQGLRLIYYSQIVNDFQKGDIAEGYSVSREKKESFPLTVTSAQKNPTAFYLCASSILAGGSTDTQYFGPGTRLTVL.

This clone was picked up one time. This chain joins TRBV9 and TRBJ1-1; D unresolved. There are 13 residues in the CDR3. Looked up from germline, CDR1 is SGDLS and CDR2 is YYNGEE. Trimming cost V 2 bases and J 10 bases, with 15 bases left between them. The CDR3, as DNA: TGTGCCAGCAGCGTTTCAGGTCGGGCCGGAGCTTTCTTT. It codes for CASSVSGRAGAFF.

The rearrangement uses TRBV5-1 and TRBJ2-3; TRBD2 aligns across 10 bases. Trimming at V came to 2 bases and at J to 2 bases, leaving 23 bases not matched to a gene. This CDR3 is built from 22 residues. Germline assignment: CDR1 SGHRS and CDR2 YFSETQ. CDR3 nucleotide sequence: TGCGCCAGCAGCTTAGGTCTATCTAGCGGGGGACCATCATTGAGTATCACAGATACGCAGTATTTT. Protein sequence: CASSLGLSSGGPSLSITDTQYF. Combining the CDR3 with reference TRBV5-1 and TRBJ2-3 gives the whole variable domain KAGVTQTPRYLIKTRGQQVTLSCSPISGHRSVSWYQQTPGQGLQFLFEYFSETQRNKGNFPGRFSGRQFSNSRSEMNVSTLELGDSALYLCASSLGLSSGGPSLSITDTQYFGPGTRLTVL.

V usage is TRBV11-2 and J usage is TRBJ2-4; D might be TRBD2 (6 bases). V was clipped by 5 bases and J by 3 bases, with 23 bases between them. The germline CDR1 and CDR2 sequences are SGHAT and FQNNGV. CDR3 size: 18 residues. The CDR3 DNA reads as TGTGCCAGCAGCCCCCCAGGAGCGGTTAGCGGCCACAAAAACATTCAGTACTTC. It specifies CASSPPGAVSGHKNIQYF. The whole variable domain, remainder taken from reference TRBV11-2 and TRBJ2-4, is EAGVAQSPRYKIIEKRQSVAFWCNPISGHATLYWYQQILGQGPKLLIQFQNNGVVDDSQLPKDRFSAERLKGVDSTLKIQPAKLEDSAVYLCASSPPGAVSGHKNIQYFGAGTRLSVL.

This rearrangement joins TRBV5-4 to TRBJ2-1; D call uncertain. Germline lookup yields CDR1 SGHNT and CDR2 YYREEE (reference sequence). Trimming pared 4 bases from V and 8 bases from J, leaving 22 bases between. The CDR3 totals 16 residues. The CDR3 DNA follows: TGTGCCAGCAGCACCGCAACTAAGAACTCGGTCCATGAGCAGTTCTTC. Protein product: CASSTATKNSVHEQFF. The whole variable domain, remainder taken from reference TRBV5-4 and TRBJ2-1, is ETGVTQSPTHLIKTRGQQVTLRCSSQSGHNTVSWYQQALGQGPQFIFQYYREEENGRGNFPPRFSGLQFPNYSSELNVNALELDDSALYLCASSTATKNSVHEQFFGPGTRLTVL.

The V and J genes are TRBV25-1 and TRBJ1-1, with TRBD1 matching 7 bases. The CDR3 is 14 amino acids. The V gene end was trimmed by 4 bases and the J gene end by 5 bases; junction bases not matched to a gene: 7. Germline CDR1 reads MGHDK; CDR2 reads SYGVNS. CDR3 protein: CASSAQGVKTEAFF. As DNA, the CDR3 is TGTGCCAGCAGTGCTCAGGGGGTTAAAACTGAAGCTTTCTTT.

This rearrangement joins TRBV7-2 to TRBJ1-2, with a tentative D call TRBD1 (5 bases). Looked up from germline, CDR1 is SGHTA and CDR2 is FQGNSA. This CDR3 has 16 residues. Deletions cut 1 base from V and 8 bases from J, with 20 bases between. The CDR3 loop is CASSLEYSQANRGYTF. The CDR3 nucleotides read TGTGCCAGCAGCTTAGAATACAGTCAGGCTAACAGGGGCTACACCTTC.

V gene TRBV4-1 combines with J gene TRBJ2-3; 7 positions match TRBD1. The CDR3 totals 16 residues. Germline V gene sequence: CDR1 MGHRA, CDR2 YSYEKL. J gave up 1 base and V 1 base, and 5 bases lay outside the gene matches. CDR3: CASSQATGVGTDTQYF. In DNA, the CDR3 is TGCGCCAGCAGCCAAGCCACAGGGGTTGGCACAGATACGCAGTATTTT.

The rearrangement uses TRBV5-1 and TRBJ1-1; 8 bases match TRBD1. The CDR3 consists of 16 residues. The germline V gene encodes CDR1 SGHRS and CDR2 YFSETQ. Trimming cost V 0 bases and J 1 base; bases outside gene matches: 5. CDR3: CASSLDPGGSNTEAFF. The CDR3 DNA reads TGCGCCAGCAGCTTGGATCCAGGGGGCTCGAACACTGAAGCTTTCTTT.

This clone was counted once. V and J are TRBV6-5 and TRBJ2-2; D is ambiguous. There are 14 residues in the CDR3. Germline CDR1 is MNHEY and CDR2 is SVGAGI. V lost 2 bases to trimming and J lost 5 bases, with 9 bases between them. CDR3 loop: CASSYGVGTGELFF. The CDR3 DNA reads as TGTGCCAGCAGTTACGGGGTAGGAACCGGGGAGCTGTTTTTT.

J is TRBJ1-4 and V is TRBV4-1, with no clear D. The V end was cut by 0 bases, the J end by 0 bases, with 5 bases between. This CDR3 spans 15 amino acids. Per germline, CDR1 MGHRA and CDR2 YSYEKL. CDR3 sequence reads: CASSQEASTNEKLFF. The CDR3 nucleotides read TGCGCCAGCAGCCAAGAGGCGTCAACTAATGAAAAACTGTTTTTT.

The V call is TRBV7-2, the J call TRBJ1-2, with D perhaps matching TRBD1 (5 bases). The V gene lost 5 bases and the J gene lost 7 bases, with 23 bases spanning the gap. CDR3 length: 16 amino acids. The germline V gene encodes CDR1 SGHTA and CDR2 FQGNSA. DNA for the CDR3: TGTGCCAGCAGCCACGAGGACTGGGGGAGGAGAGGTGGCTACACCTTC. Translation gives CASSHEDWGRRGGYTF. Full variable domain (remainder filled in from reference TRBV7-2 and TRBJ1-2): GAGVSQSPSNKVTEKGKDVELRCDPISGHTALYWYRQSLGQGLEFLIYFQGNSAPDKSGLPSDRFSAERTGGSVSTLTIQRTQQEDSAVYLCASSHEDWGRRGGYTFGSGTRLTVV.

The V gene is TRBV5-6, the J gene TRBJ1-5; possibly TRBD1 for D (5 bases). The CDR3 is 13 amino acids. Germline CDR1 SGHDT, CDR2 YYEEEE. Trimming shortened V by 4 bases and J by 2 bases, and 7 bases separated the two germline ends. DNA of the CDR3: TGTGCCAGCAGCCGGGGACGCAATCAGCCCCAGCATTTT. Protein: CASSRGRNQPQHF.

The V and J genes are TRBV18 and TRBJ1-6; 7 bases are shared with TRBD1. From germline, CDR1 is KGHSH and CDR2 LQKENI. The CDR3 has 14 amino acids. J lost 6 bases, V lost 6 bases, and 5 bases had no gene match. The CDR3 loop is CASSLRDSNSPLHF. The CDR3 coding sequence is TGTGCCAGCTCCCTTCGGGACAGTAATTCACCCCTCCACTTT.

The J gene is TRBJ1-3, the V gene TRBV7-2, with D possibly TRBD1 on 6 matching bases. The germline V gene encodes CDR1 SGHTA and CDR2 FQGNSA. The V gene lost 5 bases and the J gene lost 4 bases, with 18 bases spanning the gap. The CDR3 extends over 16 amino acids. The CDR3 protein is CASSETPTGFGNTIYF. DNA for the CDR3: TGTGCCAGCAGCGAGACCCCTACAGGGTTCGGAAACACCATATATTTT. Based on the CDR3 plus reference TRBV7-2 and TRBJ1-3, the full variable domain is GAGVSQSPSNKVTEKGKDVELRCDPISGHTALYWYRQSLGQGLEFLIYFQGNSAPDKSGLPSDRFSAERTGGSVSTLTIQRTQQEDSAVYLCASSETPTGFGNTIYFGEGSWLTVV.

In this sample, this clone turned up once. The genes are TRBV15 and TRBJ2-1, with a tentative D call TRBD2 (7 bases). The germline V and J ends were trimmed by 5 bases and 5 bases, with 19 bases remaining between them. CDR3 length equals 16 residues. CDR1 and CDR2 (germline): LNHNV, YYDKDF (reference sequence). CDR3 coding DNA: TGTGCCACCAGCTCCCAGGGGCGGGAGAGCGACAATGAGCAGTTCTTC. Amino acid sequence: CATSSQGRESDNEQFF.

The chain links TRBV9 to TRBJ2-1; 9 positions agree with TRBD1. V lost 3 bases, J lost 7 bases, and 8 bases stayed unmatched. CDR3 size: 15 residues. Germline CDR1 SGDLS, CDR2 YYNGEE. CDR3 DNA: TGTGCCAGCAGCGACCGGGACAGGGTTTGGAATGAGCAGTTCTTC. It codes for CASSDRDRVWNEQFF. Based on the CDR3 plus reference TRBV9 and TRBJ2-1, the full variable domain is DSGVTQTPKHLITATGQRVTLRCSPRSGDLSVYWYQQSLDQGLQFLIQYYNGEERAKGNILERFSAQQFPDLHSELNLSSLELGDSALYFCASSDRDRVWNEQFFGPGTRLTVL.

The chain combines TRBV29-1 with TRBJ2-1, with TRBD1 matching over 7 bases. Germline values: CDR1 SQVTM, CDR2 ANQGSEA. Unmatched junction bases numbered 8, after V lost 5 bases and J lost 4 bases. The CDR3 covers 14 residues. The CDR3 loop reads CSVTDRVRYNEQFF. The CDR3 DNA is TGCAGCGTTACAGACAGGGTGAGGTACAATGAGCAGTTCTTC.

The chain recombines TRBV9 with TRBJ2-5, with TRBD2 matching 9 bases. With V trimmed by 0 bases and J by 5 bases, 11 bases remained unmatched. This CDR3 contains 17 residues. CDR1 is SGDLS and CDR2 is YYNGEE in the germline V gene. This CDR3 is CASSVVLAGGLGETQYF. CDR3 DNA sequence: TGTGCCAGCAGCGTAGTTTTGGCGGGAGGGCTTGGGGAGACCCAGTACTTC. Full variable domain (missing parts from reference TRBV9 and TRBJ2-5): DSGVTQTPKHLITATGQRVTLRCSPRSGDLSVYWYQQSLDQGLQFLIQYYNGEERAKGNILERFSAQQFPDLHSELNLSSLELGDSALYFCASSVVLAGGLGETQYFGPGTRLLVL.